Described below is a single TCR beta chain sequence and its context. What it binds is not known. The sample is drawn from a study of cytomegalovirus exposure and HLA in healthy donors. Whole-study results and caveats: The study flagged roughly 160 TCR beta chains as cytomegalovirus-associated.

PCR involved 60 Vbeta and 13 Jbeta primers. Sequencing was performed with immunoSEQ multiplex PCR; in TCRdb, only in-frame clones are kept and a portion is missing. The sample lists approximately 97,000 clones; 70% to 80% were seen once. Germline assignment: CDR1 SGHVS and CDR2 FQNEAQ. The V and J ends lost 2 bases and 3 bases respectively, with 10 bases between them. This CDR3 is built from 15 residues. The V gene is TRBV7-8, the J gene TRBJ1-4; a weak D match, TRBD1 (5 bases). The source of this sequence is a male donor in good health and CMV-seropositive. Sequenced material: PBMCs. The CDR3 DNA follows: TGTGCCAGCAGCTTACAGGGTACCGCTAATGAAAAACTGTTTTTT. It is translated as CASSLQGTANEKLFF.